This T cell receptor beta chain was retrieved from a study of blood T cell repertoires in COVID-19. Study at large: Some COVID-19 samples were acute and others convalescent; all came from the United States, Italy and Spain.

The V gene lost 0 bases and the J gene lost 5 bases, with 10 bases spanning the gap. The CDR3 spans 14 residues. The V gene's germline CDR1 is MGHRA and CDR2 YSYEKL. Some clones are missing from TCRdb's copy, which holds only in-frame ones; the method was immunoSEQ multiplex PCR. The sample gives about 21,000 clones, approximately 90% of which show up once; approximately 20% is in the top ten. The clonotype was recovered from a man aged 70 or older with active COVID-19. The chain employs TRBV4-1 and TRBJ1-1; D possibly corresponds to TRBD1 (5 bases). Sequencing was done on a sample of peripheral blood. The CDR3 DNA reads as TGCGCCAGCAGCCAAGAATCCAGGGCTACTGAAGCTTTCTTT. This codes for CASSQESRATEAFF.